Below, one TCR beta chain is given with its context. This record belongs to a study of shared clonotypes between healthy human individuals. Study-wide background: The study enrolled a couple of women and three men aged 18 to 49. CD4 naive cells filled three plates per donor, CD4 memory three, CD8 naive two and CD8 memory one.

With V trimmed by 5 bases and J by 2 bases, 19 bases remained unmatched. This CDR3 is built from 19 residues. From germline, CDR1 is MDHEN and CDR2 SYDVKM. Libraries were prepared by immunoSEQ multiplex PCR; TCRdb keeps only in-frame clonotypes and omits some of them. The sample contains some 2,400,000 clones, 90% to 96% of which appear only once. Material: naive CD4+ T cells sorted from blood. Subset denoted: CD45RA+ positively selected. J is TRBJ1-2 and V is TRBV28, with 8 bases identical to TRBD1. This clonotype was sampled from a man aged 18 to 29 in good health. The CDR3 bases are TGTGCCAGCAGTGAGTCCGGGACAGGAAGAATTAGGGCCAACTATGGCTACACCTTC. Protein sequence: CASSESGTGRIRANYGYTF.